The rows below give T cell receptor beta chains drawn from one sample of a study of blood T cells in healthy people across ages. TCRdb fed the 5' RACE reads into MiXCR, producing one record per CDR3 protein. This sample has some 1,800,000 distinct CDR3 sequences; about 39% occur once, and the top ten carry about 21%. The sequenced sample was blood. Receptor source: a human donor in good health. The CDR3 runs from the conserved cysteine through the conserved F or W. A clone size is listed for some rows: how often the clone was seen (once, few, many), or a class if it is expanded.

. | TRBV4-3 | CASSPMWERGGQMYPHEQYF
. | TRBV15 | CATSRTRETQYF
few | TRBV6-5 | CASSYSWGSNTGELFF
. | TRBV4-3 | CASSQEPQLYTEAFF
. | TRBV29-1 | CSVLAILGGIGTDTQYF
once | TRBV5-1 | CASSYSPGTNEQFF
. | TRBV4-3 | CASSPRTGGSSYGYTF
few | TRBV10-3 | CAISGRQGTSYEQYF
few | TRBV20-1 | CSARGQKYIQYF
few | TRBV6-5 | CASSPWTGGEQYF
. | TRBV6-6 | CASSWALDRENTEAFF
. | TRBV15 | CATSPRNPPPTKNIQYF
. | TRBV10-3 | CAIRTGTDTQYF
. | TRBV7-2 | CASSPRTGLWDYGYTF
. | TRBV11-1 | CASSFSRLMDEQFF
. | TRBV27 | CASSLIPLPGTGDPVYF
. | TRBV7-3 | CASSLYGGSNTEAFF